The rows below give T cell receptor beta chains drawn from one sample of a study of identical twins. From the 5' RACE reads, TCRdb called clonotypes with MiXCR, one entry per CDR3 protein. The table has about 240,000 distinct CDR3 sequences, about 13% seen once. This sample was also put to use in a study of yellow fever vaccine responses in identical twins.

The sample taken for sequencing was memory (CD45RO+) T cells sorted from blood. These receptors all come from a woman aged 18-29 years in good health. The conserved cysteine and the conserved F or W are not part of the CDR3 here. Fields, in order: CDR3 protein, D gene, J gene, V gene, clone size. A D gene is named only where the DNA matches it firmly. Size is omitted from some rows. Given values are once, few, many or a class for expanded clones.

ATSRVGDNSYEQY	NA	TRBJ2-7	TRBV15	NA
ASSRGTSGGANEQF	TRBD2	TRBJ2-1	TRBV3-1	NA
ASSFSGSTDTQY	TRBD2	TRBJ2-3	TRBV3-1	many
ASSNADTQY	NA	TRBJ2-3	TRBV5-1	few
ASSVTGVGTGELF	NA	TRBJ2-2	TRBV12-3/TRBV12-4	once
ASSPTPANEQY	NA	TRBJ2-7	TRBV27	NA
ASSKTGTGDYEQY	TRBD1	TRBJ2-7	TRBV12-3/TRBV12-4	many
ASSSKGDRSSSEQY	NA	TRBJ2-7	TRBV21-1	NA
ASSFFRFNQPQH	NA	TRBJ1-5	TRBV12-3/TRBV12-4	many
ASSLRTGNEQF	TRBD1	TRBJ2-1	TRBV7-2	NA
ASSRSGMGTYEQY	TRBD2	TRBJ2-7	TRBV19	NA
ARYRGRNYGYT	TRBD1	TRBJ1-2	TRBV27	few
SADDYSASFYEQY	NA	TRBJ2-7	TRBV20-1	NA
ASSWDRGSYEQY	TRBD1	TRBJ2-7	TRBV18	few
ASSEPFNTEAF	NA	TRBJ1-1	TRBV10-2	few
AIRLRQDTLSTEAF	NA	TRBJ1-1	TRBV10-3	NA
ASSQATYGGTGELF	TRBD2	TRBJ2-2	TRBV4-3	many
ASTRVADQPQH	NA	TRBJ1-5	TRBV2	NA
ASSALLGIGYEQY	NA	TRBJ2-7	TRBV28	NA
ASSVRVSNSKGYEQY	NA	TRBJ2-7	TRBV7-8	many
ASSESPRRRVVTQETQY	NA	TRBJ2-5	TRBV25-1	many
SAKYTGTRGAF	NA	TRBJ1-1	TRBV20-1	many
ASSEQGFQAF	NA	TRBJ2-1	TRBV2	many
TTSGRGYEQY	TRBD2	TRBJ2-7	TRBV20-1	NA
ASSWGTGNSGANVLT	TRBD1	TRBJ2-6	TRBV6-5	NA
SVARGGEQY	NA	TRBJ2-7	TRBV29-1	few
AILGQGATGELF	TRBD1	TRBJ2-2	TRBV6-2/TRBV6-3	NA
ARKWGVTDTQY	NA	TRBJ2-3	TRBV28	NA
ASRRGISTDTQY	NA	TRBJ2-3	TRBV6-2/TRBV6-3	NA
ASSLGRSVGYGYT	NA	TRBJ1-2	TRBV12-3/TRBV12-4	few
ASSHGGGVNEQF	TRBD2	TRBJ2-1	TRBV7-2	NA
ASSFQTGQETQY	NA	TRBJ2-5	TRBV12-3/TRBV12-4	few
ASRPGPFTDTQY	NA	TRBJ2-3	TRBV6-1	NA
SVAAGGPMY	NA	TRBJ2-7	TRBV29-1	once
ASSLADYGYT	NA	TRBJ1-2	TRBV7-9	few
ASRPRSRQVYEQY	NA	TRBJ2-7	TRBV12-2	NA
ASSEDRRRSYEQY	NA	TRBJ2-7	TRBV7-2	few
ASSFGGKGSPLH	NA	TRBJ1-6	TRBV12-3/TRBV12-4	few
ASSLSQPGVSGNTIY	NA	TRBJ1-3	TRBV5-1	few
ASSPAGFTDTQY	NA	TRBJ2-3	TRBV28	NA
ASSGNGYNEQF	NA	TRBJ2-1	TRBV5-1	NA
ASSVGRIYGYT	NA	TRBJ1-2	TRBV28	few
ASSVGQATESQY	TRBD1	TRBJ2-3	TRBV5-4	once
ASSPLRGTSKNNEQF	TRBD2	TRBJ2-1	TRBV27	few
ATWTSGGTYEQY	TRBD2	TRBJ2-7	TRBV10-3	few
ASKQTSGSNEQF	NA	TRBJ2-1	TRBV12-3/TRBV12-4	NA
ASSNPRGYENEQY	NA	TRBJ2-7	TRBV19	NA
ASSETEGYYGYT	NA	TRBJ1-2	TRBV2	NA
SAIREFNEQF	NA	TRBJ2-1	TRBV20-1	few
ASIPPGQGKTNYGYT	TRBD1	TRBJ1-2	TRBV11-3	few
ASSLRVSYYEQY	NA	TRBJ2-7	TRBV7-2	NA
ASSPLGQLLQETQY	NA	TRBJ2-5	TRBV18	NA
ASSAQGARAYEQY	TRBD1	TRBJ2-7	TRBV3-1	few
SAPPVKGNLQETQY	NA	TRBJ2-5	TRBV20-1	few
ASSPGGLGSGNTIY	NA	TRBJ1-3	TRBV7-8	many
SARSLVAWGAQQETQY	NA	TRBJ2-5	TRBV20-1	NA
ASSPELVEQF	NA	TRBJ2-1	TRBV11-2	few
ASSLQGQTYEQY	NA	TRBJ2-7	TRBV28	many
ASIITSINEQF	NA	TRBJ2-1	TRBV27	few
ASSPRTSGSVTGELF	TRBD2	TRBJ2-2	TRBV3-1	NA